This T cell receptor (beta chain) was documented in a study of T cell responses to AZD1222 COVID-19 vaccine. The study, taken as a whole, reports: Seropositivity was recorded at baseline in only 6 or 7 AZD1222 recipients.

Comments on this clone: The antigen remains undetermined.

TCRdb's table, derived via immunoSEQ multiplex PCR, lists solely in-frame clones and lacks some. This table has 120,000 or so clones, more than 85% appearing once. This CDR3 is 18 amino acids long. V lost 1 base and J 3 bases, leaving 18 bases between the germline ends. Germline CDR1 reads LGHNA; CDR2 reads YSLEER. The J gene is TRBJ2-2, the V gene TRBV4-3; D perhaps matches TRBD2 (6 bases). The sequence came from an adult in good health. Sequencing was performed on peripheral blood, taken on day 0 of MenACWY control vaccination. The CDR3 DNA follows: TGCGCCAGCAGCCAAGCGGCCGCGGGACGCAGTGACACCGGGGAGCTGTTTTTT. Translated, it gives CASSQAAAGRSDTGELFF.